The T cell receptor (beta chain) described here comes from a study of neurological immune-mediated disorders. This clonotype occurred many times. As yet, its antigen is unknown. Study conclusions and caveats: The level of TCR clonal expansion was highest in patients with HTLV-1-associated myelopathy and lowest in multiple sclerosis, where it fell below the level seen in healthy controls. None of the CDR3 amino acid sequences of expanded clones were shared across subjects, and this suggested private repertoires in all groups.

This CDR3 region has 16 residues. Deletions cut 3 bases from V and 0 bases from J, with 14 bases between. CDR1 KGHSH and CDR2 LQKENI come from the germline V gene. Time point in this sample: longitudinal time-point 2. 2 million PBMCs stored at -80 C were the source of the unsorted libraries. 5'RACE with 10-nucleotide random UMIs generated the cDNA. A single record per CDR3 protein comes from TCRdb applying MiXCR to the 5' RACE reads. The profile shows some 48,000 distinct CDR3 sequences, over 10% of them singletons. The chain is built from TRBV18 and TRBJ1-1, with a possible D match to TRBD1 (5 bases). This receptor was obtained from a male donor with HTLV-1-associated myelopathy (HAM/TSP). Sample: PBMCs. The CDR3 protein is CASSPVQVGMNTEAFF. CDR3 DNA sequence: TGTGCCAGCTCACCCGTACAGGTTGGGATGAACACTGAAGCTTTCTTT.